The 27 T cell receptor beta chains reported below all come from one sample, sequenced in a study of blood T cells in healthy people across ages. The second PCR ran about 6 to 12 cycles with a sample-barcoded 5' primer and J-beta primers. TCRdb analysed the 5' RACE reads with MiXCR anew, one entry per CDR3 protein. The sample yields 870,000 or so distinct CDR3 sequences, roughly 26% seen once. Sample: blood. The receptors come from a woman older than 75 in good health.

In regard to this clonotype: A read error may explain this, as a much larger clone is one base away. The chain recombines TRBV28 with TRBJ1-1; no reliable D call. CDR3 length equals 12 residues. In germline, CDR1 is MDHEN, CDR2 SYDVKM. The germline V and J ends were trimmed by 7 bases and 3 bases, with 9 bases remaining between them. Here the CDR3 DNA reads TGTGCCAGCACGGCGGCTGACACTGAAGCTTTCTTT. It is translated as CASTAADTEAFF.

In nucleotides, the CDR3 is TGCGCCAGCAGTGAAGGACAGGTAGATGGCTACACCTTC. The encoded protein is CASSEGQVDGYTF. The chain recombines TRBV10-2 with TRBJ1-2, with 7 bases fitting TRBD1. With 3 bases clipped from V and 6 bases from J, the junction kept 4 bases outside the gene matches. Germline CDR1 is WSHSY and CDR2 is SAAADI. The CDR3 runs to 13 residues.

At least ten counts were recorded for this clonotype. The rearrangement uses TRBV5-1 and TRBJ1-5; 9 positions match TRBD1. There are 14 residues in the CDR3. Trimming took 1 base from V and 7 from J; bases not matched to a gene: 3. Germline V gene lookup returns CDR1 SGHRS and CDR2 YFSETQ. The CDR3 protein is CASSLTGGMQPQHF. CDR3 coding DNA: TGCGCCAGCAGCTTGACAGGGGGCATGCAGCCCCAGCATTTT. The full variable domain, its missing parts supplied by reference TRBV5-1 and TRBJ1-5, is KAGVTQTPRYLIKTRGQQVTLSCSPISGHRSVSWYQQTPGQGLQFLFEYFSETQRNKGNFPGRFSGRQFSNSRSEMNVSTLELGDSALYLCASSLTGGMQPQHFGDGTRLSIL.

In regard to this clonotype: With a much larger clone just one base away, this may be a read error. The chain employs TRBV20-1 and TRBJ2-3, with a possible D match to TRBD1 (5 bases). The CDR3 spans 15 residues. Looked up from germline, CDR1 is DFQATT and CDR2 is SNEGSKA (reference sequence). The V gene lost 2 bases and the J gene lost 5 bases, with 17 bases spanning the gap. For the CDR3, the DNA is TGCAGTGCTAGAACCACGCGACAGAGAAGAGATACGCAGTATTTT. This encodes CSARTTRQRRDTQYF.

With regard to this clonotype: The junction differs from germline at one of its ends, possibly a read error. This sequence joins TRBV4-3 and TRBJ2-6; D tentatively fits TRBD1 or TRBD2 (5 bases each). Per germline, CDR1 LGHNA and CDR2 YSLEER. This CDR3 has 18 residues. This CDR3 is CASSQERTLDSGANVRTF. The CDR3 nucleotides are TGCGCCAGCAGCCAAGAACGGACTTTGGACTCTGGGGCCAACGTCCGGACTTTC.

This clonotype was recorded at least ten times. The J gene is TRBJ2-1, the V gene TRBV7-8; the match to TRBD2 covers 7 bases. CDR1 SGHVS and CDR2 FQNEAQ come from the germline V gene. V gave up 5 bases and J gave up 2 bases; unmatched junction bases: 12. The CDR3 contains 17 residues. In nucleotides, the CDR3 is TGTGCCAGCAGCATAAACTACGGGACTAATGCCTACAATGAGCAGTTCTTC. Protein product: CASSINYGTNAYNEQFF.

The chain links TRBV28 to TRBJ1-2, with no clear D. V was pared by 5 bases and J by 8 bases, with 24 bases between. This CDR3 has 16 residues. Germline CDR1 MDHEN, CDR2 SYDVKM. The CDR3 region has the DNA TGTGCCAGCAGTACCCTCTGGGAGTCGTCCCCCAGGGGCTACACCTTC. Its translation: CASSTLWESSPRGYTF.

The rearrangement joins TRBV14 to TRBJ2-4; 8 nucleotides align to TRBD1. CDR1 and CDR2 from the germline V gene are SGHDN and FVKESK. Trimming took 0 bases from V and 3 from J; bases not matched to a gene: 7. This CDR3 spans 17 amino acids. CDR3 coding DNA: TGTGCCAGCAGCCAAGAACTGGACAGGGCCTACAAAAACATTCAGTACTTC. Translating it yields CASSQELDRAYKNIQYF.

The rearrangement uses TRBV7-2 and TRBJ2-5; 7 bases line up with TRBD2. Germline V CDR1 and CDR2: SGHTA, FQGNSA. The CDR3 extends over 14 amino acids. V lost 4 bases and J lost 4; bases outside the gene matches: 6. CDR3 in amino acids: CASSSMTSTETQYF. The CDR3 DNA follows: TGTGCCAGCAGCTCCATGACTAGCACAGAGACCCAGTACTTC.

This clonotype has a handful of counts. The J gene is TRBJ2-3, the V gene TRBV11-3; TRBD2 matches 8 bases. CDR3 length: 16 residues. V gave up 1 base and J gave up 3 bases; unmatched junction bases: 6. Per germline, CDR1 SGHNT and CDR2 YENEEA. This CDR3 is CASSLGWIAGTDTQYF. The CDR3 bases are TGTGCCAGCAGCTTAGGTTGGATAGCGGGGACAGATACGCAGTATTTT.

This clonotype occurred many times. This chain joins TRBV24-1 and TRBJ2-3; 9 nucleotides line up with TRBD2. The V gene end was trimmed by 1 base and the J gene end by 4 bases; junction bases not matched to a gene: 2. This CDR3 contains 15 residues. Germline CDR1 and CDR2: KGHDR and SFDVKD. The CDR3 nucleotides are TGTGCCACCAGTGATTTTGGCGGGGGGGCAGATACGCAGTATTTT. This sequence encodes CATSDFGGGADTQYF.

The CDR3 coding sequence is TGTGCCAGTAGTATCGGGAGGGAATCCTACAATGAGCAGTTCTTC. Translating gives CASSIGRESYNEQFF. The chain couples TRBV19 to TRBJ2-1; 8 positions match TRBD2. Germline V CDR1 and CDR2: LNHDA, SQIVND (reference sequence). Unmatched junction bases numbered 2, after V lost 3 bases and J lost 1 base. This CDR3 has 15 residues.

As to this clonotype: A read error may account for a junction end that differs from germline. The V gene is TRBV28, the J gene TRBJ2-7; D is uncertain. The V gene's germline CDR1 is MDHEN and CDR2 SYDVKM. CDR3 length: 14 residues. The CDR3 spells CASRFSLMAYKQYF. CDR3 nucleotides: TGTGCCAGCAGATTCAGCTTAATGGCCTACAAGCAGTACTTC.

This clonotype appeared many times. This chain uses TRBV7-2 with TRBJ2-1; 13 bases map to TRBD2. J was trimmed by 0 bases and V by 5 bases; bases with no gene match: 4. Germline V gene sequence: CDR1 SGHTA, CDR2 FQGNSA. The CDR3 extends over 17 amino acids. CDR3 DNA: TGTGCCAGCAGCCGGACTAGCGGGGGCCGCTCCTACAATGAGCAGTTCTTC. As protein: CASSRTSGGRSYNEQFF.

This clonotype was detected only a few times. This sequence joins TRBV7-2 and TRBJ1-2; possible D gene TRBD1, 6 bases. Germline V gives CDR1 SGHTA, CDR2 FQGNSA. The germline V and J ends were trimmed by 1 base and 7 bases, with 13 bases remaining between them. The CDR3 loop spans 14 amino acids. The CDR3 nucleotides are TGTGCCAGCAGCTTAGAAGGGGGGGCCAGTGGCTACACCTTC. Encoded protein: CASSLEGGASGYTF.

This clonotype has ten or more counts. The chain combines TRBV24-1 with TRBJ2-1; TRBD1 matches 9 bases. Trimming removed 5 bases from V and 0 bases from J; junction bases left unmatched: 4. The CDR3 loop spans 16 amino acids. In germline, CDR1 is KGHDR, CDR2 SFDVKD. CDR3 residues: CATSGDRASSYNEQFF. In DNA, the CDR3 is TGTGCCACCAGTGGGGACAGGGCTAGCTCCTACAATGAGCAGTTCTTC.

The chain uses TRBV12-3 or TRBV12-4 and TRBJ2-6; D not certain. The CDR3 runs 18 residues. Trimming left V 6 bases short and J 0 bases short, with 18 bases between. Here the CDR3 reads CASSLAAGSLSGANVLTF. The CDR3 DNA reads as TGTGCCAGCAGCTTGGCGGCAGGATCCCTCTCTGGGGCCAACGTCCTGACTTTC.

The chain is built from TRBV19 and TRBJ2-7; TRBD2 matches 7 bases. This CDR3 contains 15 residues. Germline trimming cut 1 base from V and 7 bases from J; bases unmatched to any gene: 10. Germline loops: CDR1 LNHDA, CDR2 SQIVND (reference sequence). The CDR3 spells CASSIAASGKEEQYF. CDR3 bases: TGTGCCAGTAGTATAGCGGCTAGCGGAAAGGAGGAGCAGTACTTC.

The sample holds many counts of this clonotype. The rearrangement joins TRBV20-1 to TRBJ2-5; TRBD2 agrees at 8 bases. This CDR3 has 15 amino acids. Germline CDR1 and CDR2: DFQATT and SNEGSKA (reference sequence). Germline trimming cut 3 bases from V and 2 bases from J; bases unmatched to any gene: 8. CDR3: CSARPPQRGQETQYF. CDR3 in DNA: TGCAGTGCTAGGCCCCCCCAGCGGGGGCAAGAGACCCAGTACTTC.

The chain has TRBV6-5 and TRBJ2-5; a possible D gene is TRBD2 (6 bases). CDR3 length: 15 amino acids. The germline V and J ends were trimmed by 0 bases and 6 bases, with 14 bases remaining between them. In germline, CDR1 is MNHEY, CDR2 SVGAGI. This chain's CDR3 is CASSYSRAGSKTQYF. DNA of the CDR3: TGTGCCAGCAGTTACTCGAGGGCGGGATCGAAGACCCAGTACTTC.

This sequence joins TRBV6-4 and TRBJ2-5; 9 positions match TRBD1. Germline CDR1 is MRHNA and CDR2 is SNTAGT. Trimming cost V 0 bases and J 6 bases; bases outside gene matches: 11. The CDR3 totals 17 residues. The CDR3 sequence is CASSDSRLDRGGKTQYF. CDR3 coding DNA: TGTGCCAGCAGTGACTCGAGACTGGACAGGGGAGGCAAGACCCAGTACTTC.

The chain carries TRBV7-8 and TRBJ2-1; no clear D. The V and J ends lost 8 bases and 1 base respectively, with 18 bases between them. The germline gives CDR1 SGHVS, CDR2 FQNEAQ. The CDR3 is 16 residues long. Written as DNA, the CDR3 is TGTGCCAGCGGCCTCTTCCATGACGGGTCCTACAATGAGCAGTTCTTC. Translation: CASGLFHDGSYNEQFF.

This clonotype showed up many times. V usage is TRBV12-3 or TRBV12-4 and J usage is TRBJ2-5; 7 bases are shared with TRBD1. The CDR3 totals 13 residues. The V segment lost 2 bases and the J segment 4 bases; nucleotides outside the gene matches: 1. The CDR3 spells CASSLYRGETQYF. In nucleotides, the CDR3 is TGTGCCAGCAGTTTATACAGGGGAGAGACCCAGTACTTC.

For this clonotype: The junction does not match germline at one end; this may be a read error. The chain links TRBV7-7 to TRBJ2-2; no reliable D call. Germline assignment: CDR1 SSHAT and CDR2 FNYEAQ (reference sequence). The CDR3 length is 15 residues. CDR3 protein: CASSLTTSNTGELFF. In DNA, the CDR3 is TGTGCTAGCAGCCTAACCACCTCGAACACCGGGGAGCTGTTTTTT.

This clonotype has a single count. A read error may explain this, as a much larger clone is one base away. The genes are TRBV30 and TRBJ1-1; a weak D match, TRBD1 (5 bases). The ends were cut back, 4 bases at V and 1 base at J, with 10 bases in the middle. The germline gives CDR1 GTSNPN, CDR2 SVGIG (reference sequence). This CDR3 contains 13 residues. The CDR3 region has the DNA TGTGCCTGGACCTGCACAGGGAACACTGAAGCTTTCTTT. This codes for CAWTCTGNTEAFF.

There are a few counts of this clonotype. J is TRBJ2-1 and V is TRBV28; D is ambiguous. Germline CDR1 and CDR2: MDHEN and SYDVKM. The CDR3 consists of 16 residues. The V end lost 2 bases, the J end lost 13 bases, and 24 bases lay between the germline ends. In DNA form, the CDR3 reads TGTGCCAGCAGTTTAGCCCCTCTGGGGAACCAAGAGACCCAGTTCTTC. Its translation is CASSLAPLGNQETQFF.

This clonotype was detected ten times or more. This chain links TRBV12-3 or TRBV12-4 with TRBJ1-1; D possibly corresponds to TRBD1 (5 bases). Trimming stripped 6 bases from V and 0 bases from J, with 11 bases between. The CDR3 loop spans 14 amino acids. The CDR3 region is CASRPTGMNTEAFF. CDR3 DNA: TGTGCCAGCAGACCAACAGGTATGAACACTGAAGCTTTCTTT.